This entry lists 20 T cell receptor beta chains sequenced from one sample in a study of blood T cell repertoires in COVID-19. Some clones are missing from TCRdb's copy, which holds only in-frame ones; the method was immunoSEQ multiplex PCR. The sample contains hundreds of thousands of clones, 88% of which appear only once. Sample: PBMCs or T cells enriched from blood (not recorded which). All receptors come from a woman in her twenties or thirties who had recovered from COVID-19.

The chain couples TRBV18 to TRBJ2-5, with 10 bases that match TRBD2. Germline trimming cut 3 bases from V and 5 bases from J; bases unmatched to any gene: 6. Germline V gives CDR1 KGHSH, CDR2 LQKENI. CDR3 length: 15 residues. CDR3 coding DNA: TGTGCCAGCTCACCCCTAGCGGGAGACAGGGAGACCCAGTACTTC. This gives the protein CASSPLAGDRETQYF.

The J gene is TRBJ2-7, the V gene TRBV28, with 9 nucleotides matching TRBD2. The germline V gene has CDR1 MDHEN and CDR2 SYDVKM. This CDR3 is 16 amino acids long. After removal of 1 base from V and 6 bases from J, the junction contained 10 bases not matched to a gene. CDR3 loop: CASSLLAGAPFGEQYF. The CDR3 region has the DNA TGTGCCAGCAGTTTATTAGCGGGAGCACCTTTCGGCGAGCAGTACTTC.

The chain couples TRBV20-1 to TRBJ2-5; D is possibly TRBD2 (6 bases). This CDR3 spans 14 amino acids. V was clipped by 3 bases and J by 2 bases, with 13 bases between them. CDR1 DFQATT and CDR2 SNEGSKA come from the germline V gene (reference sequence). In DNA form, the CDR3 reads TGCAGTGCTAGTCGGGCGGGGCGGCAAGAGACCCAGTACTTC. It encodes CSASRAGRQETQYF.

Only a few counts were recorded for this clone. The chain joins TRBV19 to TRBJ1-6; perhaps TRBD1 as D (6 bases). The CDR3 spans 14 residues. V lost 7 bases, J lost 10 bases, and 17 bases lay in between. Looked up from germline, CDR1 is LNHDA and CDR2 is SQIVND (reference sequence). For the CDR3, the DNA is TGTGCCAGTACACCACAGGGTAGGAGGTCACCCCTCCACTTT. Protein: CASTPQGRRSPLHF.

The chain uses TRBV28 and TRBJ1-5; D remains ambiguous. Per the germline V gene, CDR1 is MDHEN and CDR2 is SYDVKM. There are 12 residues in the CDR3. Trimming pared 2 bases from V and 6 bases from J, leaving 5 bases between. CDR3 bases: TGTGCCAGCAGTTTACGGTTTCAGCCCCAGCATTTT. Amino acid sequence: CASSLRFQPQHF.

CDR3 sequence reads: CASSQVHPSGLAGAGREQYF. The CDR3 DNA is TGTGCCAGCAGCCAAGTTCACCCGTCGGGACTAGCGGGGGCCGGACGCGAGCAGTACTTC. The V call is TRBV14, the J call TRBJ2-7, with TRBD2 matching over 14 bases. CDR3 length equals 20 residues. The J segment lost 6 bases and the V segment lost 1 base, leaving 17 bases of the junction unmatched. The germline V gene encodes CDR1 SGHDN and CDR2 FVKESK. The entire variable domain, with the rest obtained from reference TRBV14 and TRBJ2-7, is as follows: EAGVTQFPSHSVIEKGQTVTLRCDPISGHDNLYWYRRVMGKEIKFLLHFVKESKQDESGMPNNRFLAERTGGTYSTLKVQPAELEDSGVYFCASSQVHPSGLAGAGREQYFGPGTRLTVT.

This chain joins TRBV19 and TRBJ2-7, with 8 bases fitting TRBD1. Germline CDR1 reads LNHDA; CDR2 reads SQIVND (reference sequence). The junction had 13 bases not matched to a gene; V was cut back by 8 bases and J by 7 bases. This CDR3 contains 14 residues. The CDR3 DNA reads as TGTGCCAGTGAGGACAGGGCTGGGCGAGAGGAGCAGTACTTC. Protein product: CASEDRAGREEQYF. Complete variable domain (other parts from reference TRBV19 and TRBJ2-7): DGGITQSPKYLFRKEGQNVTLSCEQNLNHDAMYWYRQDPGQGLRLIYYSQIVNDFQKGDIAEGYSVSREKKESFPLTVTSAQKNPTAFYLCASEDRAGREEQYFGPGTRLTVT.

CDR3 DNA sequence: TGTGCCAGCAGAACCCAGTACGAGCAGTACTTC. Translation: CASRTQYEQYF. The chain has TRBV2 and TRBJ2-7; no clear D. Germline CDR1 is SNHLY and CDR2 is FYNNEI. The CDR3 runs to 11 residues. V was cut by 6 bases and J by 4 bases, with 7 bases left in between.

Comment on this clone: Compared with germline, one end of the junction differs, possibly owing to a read error. The chain links TRBV6-1 to TRBJ2-7, with 9 bases that match TRBD2. Germline V gene lookup returns CDR1 MNHNS and CDR2 SASEGT. The CDR3 spans 12 residues. This CDR3 is CASSERLAGRDF. DNA of the CDR3: TGTGCCAGCAGTGAACGTCTAGCGGGGCGAGACTTC.

V gene TRBV6-4 combines with J gene TRBJ1-1; TRBD1 is a possible D gene (6 bases). Germline V gene data show CDR1 as MRHNA and CDR2 as SNTAGT. The CDR3 consists of 16 residues. The V gene lost 10 bases and the J gene lost 0 bases, with 21 bases spanning the gap. The chain's CDR3 is CANLLHRAFMNTEAFF. The CDR3 bases are TGTGCCAACCTCCTCCACAGGGCCTTTATGAACACTGAAGCTTTCTTT.

The rearrangement uses TRBV7-9 and TRBJ1-2; no firm D call. Germline lookup yields CDR1 SEHNR and CDR2 FQNEAQ (reference sequence). Between the trimmed V and J ends, which lost 5 bases and 1 base, there was a span of 17 bases. This CDR3 has 16 residues. Here the CDR3 reads CASSRRTDSSNYGYTF. The CDR3 nucleotides read TGTGCCAGCAGCCGACGGACGGACTCAAGTAACTATGGCTACACCTTC.

The chain uses TRBV24-1 and TRBJ2-7; TRBD1 agrees at 8 bases. Germline CDR1 is KGHDR and CDR2 is SFDVKD. V gave up 4 bases and J gave up 5 bases; unmatched junction bases: 6. This CDR3 region has 14 residues. This chain's CDR3 is CATSDRTGFHEQYF. The CDR3 DNA reads as TGTGCCACCAGTGACCGGACAGGGTTCCACGAGCAGTACTTC.

The rearrangement joins TRBV7-8 to TRBJ2-1, with 11 bases that match TRBD2. Germline CDR1 SGHVS, CDR2 FQNEAQ. There are 20 residues in the CDR3. V dropped 7 bases and J dropped 0; count of bases not matched to a gene: 17. The CDR3 loop is CASTQTLAGGVSSSYNEQFF. As DNA, the CDR3 is TGTGCCAGCACCCAAACCCTAGCGGGGGGCGTATCGAGCTCCTACAATGAGCAGTTCTTC.

V is TRBV30 and J is TRBJ2-3; 11 nucleotides align to TRBD2. The CDR3 spans 22 residues. Germline loops: CDR1 GTSNPN, CDR2 SVGIG (reference sequence). The V segment lost 0 bases and the J segment 2 bases; nucleotides outside the gene matches: 22. The CDR3 DNA sequence: TGTGCCTGGAGTGTAGGAAACCCCTGGCCGGCTAGCGGGGGGAAGGACACAGATACGCAGTATTTT. This sequence encodes CAWSVGNPWPASGGKDTDTQYF. Together with reference TRBV30 and TRBJ2-3, the CDR3 gives the full variable domain: SQTIHQWPATLVQPVGSPLSLECTVEGTSNPNLYWYRQAAGRGLQLLFYSVGIGQISSEVPQNLSASRPQDRQFILSSKKLLLSDSGFYLCAWSVGNPWPASGGKDTDTQYFGPGTRLTVL.

V usage is TRBV10-3 and J usage is TRBJ2-2; 11 bases fit TRBD2. Germline V CDR1 and CDR2: ENHRY, SYGVKD. Trimming took 5 bases from V and 3 from J; bases not matched to a gene: 2. The CDR3 is 15 residues long. DNA of the CDR3: TGTGCCATCAGTCAGACTAGCGGGGACACCGGGGAGCTGTTTTTT. The encoded protein is CAISQTSGDTGELFF.

The CDR3 reads CASSFGVMDGYTF. CDR3 nucleotides: TGTGCCAGCAGTTTCGGGGTAATGGATGGCTACACCTTC. The V and J genes are TRBV27 and TRBJ1-2; no clear D gene. Trimming cost V 3 bases and J 6 bases, with 11 bases left between them. The CDR3 spans 13 residues. The germline V gene encodes CDR1 MNHEY and CDR2 SMNVEV (reference sequence).

This clone has a single count. This chain joins TRBV28 and TRBJ2-1, with TRBD2 identical over 14 bases. The CDR3 spans 19 residues. Germline V gives CDR1 MDHEN, CDR2 SYDVKM. V gave up 4 bases and J gave up 6 bases; unmatched junction bases: 14. In DNA, the CDR3 is TGTGCCAGCAGTTCAAGACCGGGACTAGCGGGAGTTGGGTCCAATGAGCAGTTCTTC. This sequence encodes CASSSRPGLAGVGSNEQFF.

The chain has TRBV7-2 and TRBJ2-5; tentative D call: TRBD2 (6 bases). The CDR3 runs 14 residues. The germline gives CDR1 SGHTA, CDR2 FQGNSA. The V and J ends lost 1 base and 5 bases respectively, with 11 bases between them. The CDR3 here is CASSLVGGSETQYF. The CDR3 DNA is TGTGCCAGCAGCTTAGTAGGAGGGAGCGAGACCCAGTACTTC.

The chain combines TRBV5-1 with TRBJ2-3, with 7 bases lining up with TRBD2. The germline V gene has CDR1 SGHRS and CDR2 YFSETQ. The CDR3 has 15 residues. The V segment lost 2 bases and the J segment 1 base; nucleotides outside the gene matches: 4. DNA for the CDR3: TGCGCCAGCAGCTTCCGGGGGGTCCGCACAGATACGCAGTATTTT. Its translation: CASSFRGVRTDTQYF. The full variable domain, completed using reference TRBV5-1 and TRBJ2-3, is KAGVTQTPRYLIKTRGQQVTLSCSPISGHRSVSWYQQTPGQGLQFLFEYFSETQRNKGNFPGRFSGRQFSNSRSEMNVSTLELGDSALYLCASSFRGVRTDTQYFGPGTRLTVL.

This clone was recorded once. Here the CDR3 reads CASSYLSNQPQHF. The DNA for the CDR3 is TGTGCCAGCAGCTATCTTAGCAATCAGCCCCAGCATTTT. The rearrangement links TRBV7-9 to TRBJ1-5; no firm D call. Trimming pared 4 bases from V and 0 bases from J, leaving 4 bases between. CDR3 length: 13 residues. Germline assignment: CDR1 SEHNR and CDR2 FQNEAQ (reference sequence). The full variable domain, its missing parts supplied by reference TRBV7-9 and TRBJ1-5, is DTGVSQNPRHKITKRGQNVTFRCDPISEHNRLYWYRQTLGQGPEFLTYFQNEAQLEKSRLLSDRFSAERPKGSFSTLEIQRTEQGDSAMYLCASSYLSNQPQHFGDGTRLSIL.